This TCR beta chain was obtained from a study of radiation and T cells in renal cell carcinoma. Across the whole study: Nephrectomy followed 15 Gy stereotactic body radiation by 4 weeks. Study results and caveats: In blood, top tumor clones expanded by 2 weeks, shrinking by 4.

The protocol was immunoSEQ multiplex PCR, while the TCRdb copy is restricted to in-frame clones and leaves out a portion. The sample has roughly 150,000 clones; over 80% are singletons. Time point given: blood 2 weeks post-SBRT. Regarding treatment: 15 Gy SBRT to primary tumor, nephrectomy 4 weeks later. Serial blood draws occurred at baseline and 2 and 4 weeks post-SBRT. This renal cell carcinoma was of the clear cell type. This CDR3 is 14 amino acids long. Germline CDR1 MNHNY, CDR2 SVGAGI (reference sequence). V lost 1 base, J lost 6 bases, and 10 bases lay in between. A word on this clone: Its antigen remains unknown.

This sequence joins TRBV6-6 and TRBJ2-1; D remains unclear. The sample was blood, taken from a patient whose treatment included radiotherapy and nephrectomy. This clonotype was sampled from a woman aged 45 to 65 with renal cell carcinoma. In nucleotides, the CDR3 is TGTGCCAGCAGTTACTATCCTGGGCGCAATGAGCAGTTCTTC. Its translation is CASSYYPGRNEQFF.